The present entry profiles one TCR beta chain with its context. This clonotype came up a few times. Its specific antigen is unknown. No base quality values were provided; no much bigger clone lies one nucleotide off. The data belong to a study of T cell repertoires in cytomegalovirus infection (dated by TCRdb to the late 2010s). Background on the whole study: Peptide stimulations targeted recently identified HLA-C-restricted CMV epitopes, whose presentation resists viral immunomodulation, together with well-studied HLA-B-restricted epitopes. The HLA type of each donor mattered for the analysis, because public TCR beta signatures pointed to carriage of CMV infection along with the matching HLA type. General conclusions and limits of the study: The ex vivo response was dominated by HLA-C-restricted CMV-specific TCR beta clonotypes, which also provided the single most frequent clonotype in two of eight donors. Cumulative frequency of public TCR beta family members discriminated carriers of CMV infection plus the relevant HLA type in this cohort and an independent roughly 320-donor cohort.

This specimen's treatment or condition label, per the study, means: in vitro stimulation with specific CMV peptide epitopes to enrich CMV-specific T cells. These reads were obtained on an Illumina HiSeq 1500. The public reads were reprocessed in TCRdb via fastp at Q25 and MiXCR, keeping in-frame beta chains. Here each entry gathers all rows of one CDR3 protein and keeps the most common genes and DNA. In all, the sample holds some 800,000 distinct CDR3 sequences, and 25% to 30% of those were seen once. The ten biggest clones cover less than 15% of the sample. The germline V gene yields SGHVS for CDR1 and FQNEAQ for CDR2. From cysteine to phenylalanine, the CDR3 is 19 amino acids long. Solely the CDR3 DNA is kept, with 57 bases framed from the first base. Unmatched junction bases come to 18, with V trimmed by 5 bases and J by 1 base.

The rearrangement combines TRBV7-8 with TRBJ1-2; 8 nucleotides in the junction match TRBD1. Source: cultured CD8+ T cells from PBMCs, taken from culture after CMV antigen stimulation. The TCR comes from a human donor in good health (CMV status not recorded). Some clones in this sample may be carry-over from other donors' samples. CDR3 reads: CASSPLRSLDRENNYGYTF. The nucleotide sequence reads TGTGCCAGCAGCCCCCTCCGGAGTTTGGACAGGGAGAATAACTATGGCTACACCTTC.